These 21 T cell receptor beta chains share one sample of origin, sequenced in a study of T cell changes during pregnancy in multiple sclerosis. This table comes from immunoSEQ multiplex PCR, and its TCRdb copy is limited to in-frame clones, with some not included. The table records 90,000 to 120,000 clones, just over 90% of them present only once. The sample here was peripheral blood, taken after pregnancy. The receptors derive from a female donor with multiple sclerosis, enrolled in a pregnancy study.

The chain couples TRBV6-1 to TRBJ1-2, with D uncertain. CDR1 and CDR2 (germline): MNHNS, SASEGT. The CDR3 contains 12 residues. The V and J ends lost 6 bases and 0 bases respectively, with 5 bases between them. The CDR3 sequence is CASRITNYGYTF. The CDR3 DNA sequence: TGTGCCAGCAGAATCACTAACTATGGCTACACCTTC.

J is TRBJ2-7 and V is TRBV7-9; perhaps TRBD1 as D (5 bases). This CDR3 has 12 amino acids. V dropped 5 bases and J dropped 7 bases, with 12 bases sitting between them. Per germline, CDR1 SEHNR and CDR2 FQNEAQ (reference sequence). The chain's CDR3 is CASSETQGEQYF. CDR3 sequence (DNA): TGTGCCAGCAGCGAAACCCAGGGTGAGCAGTACTTC.

The sample holds one count of this clone. The chain joins TRBV20-1 to TRBJ1-2; unclear D gene. CDR3 size: 11 residues. Germline CDR1 DFQATT, CDR2 SNEGSKA (reference sequence). Trimming took off 6 bases at V and 5 bases at J, with 10 bases between the two ends. The CDR3 sequence is CSAWSEYGYTF. DNA for the CDR3: TGCAGTGCCTGGAGCGAGTATGGCTACACCTTC.

The rearrangement uses TRBV7-2 and TRBJ1-3; TRBD1 is a possible D gene (5 bases). Germline CDR1 SGHTA, CDR2 FQGNSA. There are 14 residues in the CDR3. V lost 4 bases, J lost 1 base, and 8 bases lay in between. The CDR3 here is CASSSGSSGNTIYF. The CDR3, as DNA: TGTGCCAGCAGCTCAGGGTCTTCTGGAAACACCATATATTTT.

This chain connects TRBV5-6 to TRBJ1-3, with a possible D match to TRBD1 (6 bases). Germline lookup yields CDR1 SGHDT and CDR2 YYEEEE. Trimming took off 2 bases at V and 7 bases at J, with 16 bases between the two ends. This CDR3 has 15 residues. The CDR3 is CASSFRGTGRNTIYF. CDR3 coding DNA: TGTGCCAGCAGCTTTCGGGGTACAGGGCGGAACACCATATATTTT.

V and J are TRBV7-9 and TRBJ1-2, with D possibly being TRBD1 (5 bases). Germline V CDR1 and CDR2: SEHNR, FQNEAQ (reference sequence). Trimming removed 3 bases from V and 2 bases from J, with 13 bases in between. The CDR3 runs 15 residues. The CDR3 loop is CASSFPRQLNYGYTF. The CDR3 DNA reads as TGTGCCAGCAGCTTTCCCCGACAGCTCAACTATGGCTACACCTTC.

The V and J genes are TRBV7-8 and TRBJ2-2; TRBD2 is a possible D gene (5 bases). The CDR3 covers 18 residues. Trimming stripped 5 bases from V and 2 bases from J, with 21 bases between. In germline, CDR1 is SGHVS, CDR2 FQNEAQ. Written as DNA, the CDR3 is TGTGCCAGCAGCCTTGGGTGGGGAGTAACACGAAACACCGGGGAGCTGTTTTTT. Translating gives CASSLGWGVTRNTGELFF.

The table lists this clone with a count of one. The chain is built from TRBV20-1 and TRBJ1-3; D unresolved. V dropped 3 bases and J dropped 11 bases, with 8 bases sitting between them. The CDR3 contains 10 residues. The germline CDR1 and CDR2 sequences are DFQATT and SNEGSKA (reference sequence). The CDR3 DNA reads as TGCAGTGCTAGGGCCGAGGCCATATATTTT. This gives the protein CSARAEAIYF.

The J gene is TRBJ1-1, the V gene TRBV29-1; 7 nucleotides agree with TRBD1. The CDR3 contains 14 residues. The junction had 7 bases not matched to a gene; V was cut back by 6 bases and J by 0 bases. The germline gives CDR1 SQVTM, CDR2 ANQGSEA. The CDR3 region is CSVIQGQMNTEAFF. DNA for the CDR3: TGCAGCGTCATACAGGGGCAGATGAACACTGAAGCTTTCTTT.

V is TRBV28 and J is TRBJ2-3, with D perhaps TRBD2 (6 bases). The germline V and J ends were trimmed by 6 bases and 5 bases, with 15 bases remaining between them. The CDR3 extends over 14 amino acids. Germline V gives CDR1 MDHEN, CDR2 SYDVKM. Here the CDR3 DNA reads TGTGCCAGCAGGCCTGCGGGGACGGGAGATACGCAGTATTTT. It specifies CASRPAGTGDTQYF.

The chain combines TRBV5-1 with TRBJ1-2; maybe TRBD1 (5 bases). Trimming left V 0 bases short and J 11 bases short, with 14 bases between. Germline values: CDR1 SGHRS, CDR2 YFSETQ. CDR3 length: 13 residues. Here the CDR3 DNA reads TGCGCCAGCAGCTTGGAAGGCTCAGGGAGGTACACCTTC. Its protein product is CASSLEGSGRYTF. Drawing the rest from reference TRBV5-1 and TRBJ1-2, the complete variable domain is KAGVTQTPRYLIKTRGQQVTLSCSPISGHRSVSWYQQTPGQGLQFLFEYFSETQRNKGNFPGRFSGRQFSNSRSEMNVSTLELGDSALYLCASSLEGSGRYTFGSGTRLTVV.

The CDR3 DNA is TGTGCCAGCAGTGAGGTTAGGGCGGGGGAGCAGTACTTC. It codes for CASSEVRAGEQYF. V and J are TRBV6-1 and TRBJ2-7; D may be TRBD2 (6 bases). Trimming took 3 bases from V and 7 from J, leaving 13 bases between them. CDR3 size: 13 residues. Germline CDR1 reads MNHNS; CDR2 reads SASEGT.

The chain couples TRBV2 to TRBJ1-5; unclear D gene. V shed 2 bases and J shed 4 bases, with 6 bases lying between them. The germline CDR1 and CDR2 sequences are SNHLY and FYNNEI. The CDR3 runs to 13 residues. The CDR3 bases are TGTGCCAGCAGTGAAAACAGAAATCAGCCCCAGCATTTT. This codes for CASSENRNQPQHF.

J is TRBJ2-7 and V is TRBV27; 8 bases are shared with TRBD1. Germline V gene data show CDR1 as MNHEY and CDR2 as SMNVEV (reference sequence). The CDR3 consists of 15 residues. V gave up 6 bases and J gave up 0 bases; unmatched junction bases: 7. The CDR3 bases are TGTGCCAGCAGAGGACAGGGCGCCAGCTCCTACGAGCAGTACTTC. Protein product: CASRGQGASSYEQYF.

This chain connects TRBV29-1 to TRBJ2-6; D gene ambiguous. The germline V gene has CDR1 SQVTM and CDR2 ANQGSEA. The CDR3 consists of 15 residues. The V gene lost 4 bases and the J gene lost 0 bases, with 10 bases spanning the gap. CDR3 region: CSVGQTSSGANVLTF. The CDR3 nucleotides read TGCAGCGTTGGGCAGACAAGCTCTGGGGCCAACGTCCTGACTTTC.

The sample holds one count of this clone. The chain combines TRBV27 with TRBJ1-2, with 7 positions matching TRBD1. V gave up 8 bases and J gave up 7 bases; unmatched junction bases: 10. This CDR3 has 13 residues. The germline CDR1 and CDR2 sequences are MNHEY and SMNVEV (reference sequence). The CDR3, as DNA: TGTGCCAGCCGGCGGAAGGGGGCAATTGGCTACACCTTC. Translation: CASRRKGAIGYTF.

A single count supports this clone. V usage is TRBV5-1 and J usage is TRBJ2-1; 12 bases are shared with TRBD2. Germline V gives CDR1 SGHRS, CDR2 YFSETQ. CDR3 length: 17 residues. V was clipped by 0 bases and J by 3 bases; unmatched bases: 4. CDR3 loop: CASSLVPSGGGYNEQFF. In nucleotides, the CDR3 is TGCGCCAGCAGCTTGGTACCTAGCGGGGGGGGCTACAATGAGCAGTTCTTC. The whole variable domain, filled in from reference TRBV5-1 and TRBJ2-1, reads KAGVTQTPRYLIKTRGQQVTLSCSPISGHRSVSWYQQTPGQGLQFLFEYFSETQRNKGNFPGRFSGRQFSNSRSEMNVSTLELGDSALYLCASSLVPSGGGYNEQFFGPGTRLTVL.

The V call is TRBV2, the J call TRBJ2-2; TRBD1 might be the D (5 bases). CDR1 is SNHLY and CDR2 is FYNNEI in the germline V gene. This CDR3 region has 14 residues. V shed 8 bases and J shed 0 bases, with 10 bases lying between them. The CDR3 bases are TGTGCCAGCTGGGGCTTGGCGAACACCGGGGAGCTGTTTTTT. As protein: CASWGLANTGELFF.

The V call is TRBV5-5, the J call TRBJ1-6; 10 nucleotides agree with TRBD1. The trim removed 0 bases at V and 7 bases at J, leaving 4 bases unmatched. The germline gives CDR1 SGHKS, CDR2 YYEKEE (reference sequence). This CDR3 has 16 residues. The CDR3 is CASSLGDRGGNSPLHF. The CDR3 coding sequence is TGTGCCAGCAGCTTGGGGGACAGGGGCGGGAATTCACCCCTCCACTTT.

This chain uses TRBV7-9 with TRBJ1-6; possible D gene TRBD1, 6 bases. The germline V gene has CDR1 SEHNR and CDR2 FQNEAQ (reference sequence). The CDR3 loop spans 18 amino acids. V lost 2 bases and J 5 bases, leaving 19 bases between the germline ends. The CDR3 here is CASSLTPQRGGDNSPLHF. The CDR3 coding sequence is TGTGCCAGCAGCTTAACCCCTCAGAGGGGGGGCGATAATTCACCCCTCCACTTT.

The rearrangement uses TRBV7-8 and TRBJ2-7, with D possibly TRBD1 on 6 matching bases. Looked up from germline, CDR1 is SGHVS and CDR2 is FQNEAQ. Trimming took 5 bases from V and 7 from J, leaving 15 bases between them. The CDR3 is 13 residues long. The CDR3 region has the DNA TGTGCCAGCAGCCAGGGGCAGACGGGTGAGCAGTACTTC. It codes for CASSQGQTGEQYF. The full variable domain, with the rest looked up from reference TRBV7-8 and TRBJ2-7, is GAGVSQSPRYKVAKRGQDVALRCDPISGHVSLFWYQQALGQGPEFLTYFQNEAQLDKSGLPSDRFFAERPEGSVSTLKIQRTQQEDSAVYLCASSQGQTGEQYFGPGTRLTVT.